Below, 20 T cell receptor beta chains from the same sample are listed, as sequenced in a study of T-cell reconstitution after alpha-beta-depleted transplantation in children. Unique molecular identifiers were used in preparing the TCRbeta library. From the PCR reads, TCRdb called clonotypes with MiXCR, one entry per CDR3 protein. The profile shows some 460,000 distinct CDR3 sequences, roughly 15% of them singletons. The sample was PBMCs, mostly from graft donor cells, taken 360 days after TCRalphabeta/CD19-depleted stem cell transplant. The receptors stem from a boy younger than two who had a stem cell transplant for Wiskott-Aldrich syndrome, so the T cells may come from the graft donor.

The genes are TRBV2 and TRBJ2-3, with D perhaps TRBD2 (5 bases). Germline V gives CDR1 SNHLY, CDR2 FYNNEI. This CDR3 region has 15 residues. V lost 3 bases and J 2 bases, leaving 12 bases between the germline ends. The DNA of the CDR3 is TGTGCCAGCAGTGAGCGTCTAGCTTCCACAGATACGCAGTATTTT. Translated, it gives CASSERLASTDTQYF. The whole variable domain, remainder taken from reference TRBV2 and TRBJ2-3, is EPEVTQTPSHQVTQMGQEVILRCVPISNHLYFYWYRQILGQKVEFLVSFYNNEISEKSEIFDDQFSVERPDGSNFTLKIRSTKLEDSAMYFCASSERLASTDTQYFGPGTRLTVL.

This clonotype was counted at least ten times. The chain uses TRBV7-2 and TRBJ2-2; tentative D call: TRBD2 (6 bases). CDR1 is SGHTA, CDR2 FQGNSA, per germline. This CDR3 spans 13 amino acids. Between the trimmed V and J ends, which lost 5 bases and 5 bases, there was a span of 9 bases. The CDR3 nucleotides read TGTGCCAGCAGCCGGGACTTTACCGGGGAGCTGTTTTTT. Translating it yields CASSRDFTGELFF.

This clonotype was counted between two and nine times. The CDR3 nucleotides are TGTGCCAGCAGCGCCCGGCAGGGGACATCCTACGAGCAGTACTTC. It yields the protein CASSARQGTSYEQYF. The rearrangement uses TRBV9 and TRBJ2-7; TRBD1 is a possible D gene (6 bases). The length of the CDR3 is 15 residues. V was cut by 3 bases and J by 1 base, with 14 bases left in between. Per germline, CDR1 SGDLS and CDR2 YYNGEE.

In this sample, this clonotype turned up a few times. This chain uses TRBV18 with TRBJ2-5; no firm D call. CDR3 size: 13 residues. Looked up from germline, CDR1 is KGHSH and CDR2 is LQKENI. Trimming took 3 bases from V and 2 from J, leaving 7 bases between them. Here the CDR3 reads CASSPKGQETQYF. The CDR3 DNA reads as TGTGCCAGCTCACCGAAGGGTCAAGAGACCCAGTACTTC.

The gene calls are TRBV19 and TRBJ2-4; 8 bases agree with TRBD1. CDR3 length: 17 residues. CDR1 and CDR2 from the germline V gene are LNHDA and SQIVND (reference sequence). J was trimmed by 0 bases and V by 9 bases; bases with no gene match: 13. This CDR3 is CASSAGGAMGAKNIQYF. The CDR3 DNA reads TGTGCCAGCTCGGCAGGGGGCGCGATGGGAGCCAAAAACATTCAGTACTTC.

The V and J genes are TRBV5-1 and TRBJ2-7, with 8 bases that match TRBD2. The V gene end was trimmed by 2 bases and the J gene end by 2 bases; junction bases not matched to a gene: 6. There are 15 residues in the CDR3. The germline gives CDR1 SGHRS, CDR2 YFSETQ. CDR3 nucleotide sequence: TGCGCCAGCAGCTTATCCGGGACTAGGACCTACGAGCAGTACTTC. This encodes CASSLSGTRTYEQYF.

The chain links TRBV3-1 to TRBJ2-7, with a possible D match to TRBD2 (5 bases). Germline CDR1 is LGHDT and CDR2 is YNNKEL (reference sequence). The CDR3 consists of 15 residues. The V end lost 0 bases, the J end lost 1 base, and 10 bases lay between the germline ends. CDR3 nucleotides: TGTGCCAGCAGCCAAGAACTAGAGACTTCCTACGAGCAGTACTTC. Protein: CASSQELETSYEQYF.

This clonotype has more than one count but fewer than ten. This sequence joins TRBV30 and TRBJ2-2, with D uncertain. This CDR3 has 14 residues. CDR1 GTSNPN and CDR2 SVGIG come from the germline V gene (reference sequence). Trimming removed 1 base at V and 3 bases at J, with 9 bases between. The chain's CDR3 is CAWSARAYTGELFF. The CDR3, as DNA: TGTGCCTGGAGTGCAAGGGCCTACACCGGGGAGCTGTTTTTT.

The chain has TRBV7-2 and TRBJ1-5; 8 nucleotides line up with TRBD1. Germline V lookup: CDR1 SGHTA, CDR2 FQGNSA. Trimming cost V 1 base and J 3 bases; bases outside gene matches: 5. This CDR3 has 16 residues. The CDR3 region is CASSLVRTGYNQPQHF. The CDR3 DNA sequence: TGTGCCAGCAGCTTAGTTAGGACAGGGTACAATCAGCCCCAGCATTTT. Filled out from reference TRBV7-2 and TRBJ1-5, the complete variable domain reads GAGVSQSPSNKVTEKGKDVELRCDPISGHTALYWYRQSLGQGLEFLIYFQGNSAPDKSGLPSDRFSAERTGGSVSTLTIQRTQQEDSAVYLCASSLVRTGYNQPQHFGDGTRLSIL.

About this clonotype: A junction boundary mismatches the germline segment, possibly from a read error. The rearrangement joins TRBV11-2 to TRBJ2-3; 11 bases are a match to TRBD2. This CDR3 has 18 residues. The V gene's germline CDR1 is SGHAT and CDR2 FQNNGV. CDR3 DNA sequence: TGTGCCAGCGGCTTAAGGTCCTATAGCGGGGGGGCCACAGATACGCAGTATTTT. It codes for CASGLRSYSGGATDTQYF.

This clonotype was recorded a few times. The chain is built from TRBV7-9 and TRBJ2-5; 9 nucleotides match TRBD1. The V gene's germline CDR1 is SEHNR and CDR2 FQNEAQ (reference sequence). The CDR3 runs to 15 residues. Trimming at V came to 0 bases and at J to 3 bases, leaving 2 bases not matched to a gene. DNA of the CDR3: TGTGCCAGCAGCTTAGCGCGGACAGGGGAAGAGACCCAGTACTTC. It translates to CASSLARTGEETQYF. The entire variable domain, with the rest obtained from reference TRBV7-9 and TRBJ2-5, is as follows: DTGVSQNPRHKITKRGQNVTFRCDPISEHNRLYWYRQTLGQGPEFLTYFQNEAQLEKSRLLSDRFSAERPKGSFSTLEIQRTEQGDSAMYLCASSLARTGEETQYFGPGTRLLVL.

This chain connects TRBV7-9 to TRBJ2-1; no definite D call. CDR1 and CDR2 from the germline V gene are SEHNR and FQNEAQ (reference sequence). The CDR3 totals 13 residues. V lost 5 bases, J lost 4 bases, and 9 bases lay in between. DNA of the CDR3: TGTGCCAGCAGCGACCTCTCTTACAATGAGCAGTTCTTC. Translation: CASSDLSYNEQFF. The full variable domain, with the rest looked up from reference TRBV7-9 and TRBJ2-1, is DTGVSQNPRHKITKRGQNVTFRCDPISEHNRLYWYRQTLGQGPEFLTYFQNEAQLEKSRLLSDRFSAERPKGSFSTLEIQRTEQGDSAMYLCASSDLSYNEQFFGPGTRLTVL.

Only a few counts were recorded for this clonotype. The V call is TRBV4-3, the J call TRBJ2-3, with 10 positions matching TRBD2. The germline V gene has CDR1 LGHNA and CDR2 YSLEER. The junction had 8 bases not matched to a gene; V was cut back by 0 bases and J by 2 bases. This CDR3 spans 18 amino acids. CDR3: CASSQEGQAGGNTDTQYF. In DNA, the CDR3 is TGCGCCAGCAGCCAAGAGGGTCAAGCGGGAGGGAACACAGATACGCAGTATTTT.

This clonotype was counted a few times. This sequence joins TRBV4-1 and TRBJ1-6; D may be TRBD1 (6 bases). Trimming stripped 4 bases from V and 10 bases from J, with 14 bases between. The CDR3 sequence is 14 residues long. Germline lookup yields CDR1 MGHRA and CDR2 YSYEKL. The CDR3 region is CASSLRGGESPLHF. DNA of the CDR3: TGCGCCAGCAGCCTTAGGGGGGGAGAGTCACCCCTCCACTTT.

This clonotype has more than one count but fewer than ten. The J gene is TRBJ1-1, the V gene TRBV12-3 or TRBV12-4, with unresolved D. This CDR3 contains 13 residues. Trimming removed 6 bases from V and 10 bases from J, with 18 bases in between. CDR3 protein: CASRPVGFEGAFF. CDR3 nucleotides: TGTGCCAGCAGGCCCGTAGGGTTTGAAGGAGCTTTCTTT.

The chain uses TRBV4-1 and TRBJ1-6, with TRBD1 identical over 8 bases. Germline loops: CDR1 MGHRA, CDR2 YSYEKL. The junction had 12 bases not matched to a gene; V was cut back by 4 bases and J by 7 bases. The CDR3 length is 17 residues. CDR3 loop: CASSPGQGGVRNSPLHF. For the CDR3, the DNA is TGCGCCAGCAGCCCCGGACAGGGAGGCGTCAGGAATTCACCCCTCCACTTT.

The chain links TRBV30 to TRBJ1-5; D may be TRBD1 (5 bases). There are 13 residues in the CDR3. The germline CDR1 and CDR2 sequences are GTSNPN and SVGIG (reference sequence). The V and J ends lost 0 bases and 6 bases respectively, with 9 bases between them. The CDR3 sequence is CAWSVTGGQPQHF. The CDR3 nucleotides read TGTGCCTGGAGTGTAACAGGAGGTCAGCCCCAGCATTTT.

This chain uses TRBV25-1 with TRBJ1-5, with D unresolved. The CDR3 totals 12 residues. V lost 4 bases and J lost 4, with 5 bases in between. Germline-derived CDR1 and CDR2 are MGHDK and SYGVNS. The CDR3 spells CASSGSNQPQHF. CDR3 in DNA: TGTGCCAGCAGTGGGAGTAATCAGCCCCAGCATTTT.

A few counts support this clonotype. The gene calls are TRBV5-1 and TRBJ1-2; a weak D match, TRBD1 (6 bases). This CDR3 has 17 amino acids. Germline loops: CDR1 SGHRS, CDR2 YFSETQ. The V gene lost 2 bases and the J gene lost 4 bases, with 21 bases spanning the gap. CDR3 sequence (DNA): TGCGCCAGCAGCTTCGCCGGGGGGGCAACATTGGGCTATGGCTACACCTTC. Translating gives CASSFAGGATLGYGYTF.

This clonotype has a handful of counts. The chain combines TRBV19 with TRBJ1-5; D call uncertain. Germline V CDR1 and CDR2: LNHDA, SQIVND (reference sequence). V gave up 7 bases and J gave up 0 bases, with 13 bases separating them. This CDR3 contains 15 residues. The CDR3 bases are TGTGCCAGTAAACAATGGGGTTATAGCAATCAGCCCCAGCATTTT. It yields the protein CASKQWGYSNQPQHF.